The present TCR beta chain was sequenced within a study of T cells in localized non-small cell lung cancer (TCRdb year 2020). About the study as a whole: T cell repertoires of 200 to 250 early-stage NSCLC patients were analyzed, with tumors being compared against uninvolved tumor-adjacent lungs. The cohort consisted of roughly 240 treatment-naive NSCLC patients whose localized lung tumors had been resected. The mean age of the NSCLC patients was about 70 years, with 120 to 150 men and 107 women.

Spanning cysteine to phenylalanine, the CDR3 consists of 15 amino acids. Just CDR3 DNA is preserved here, 45 bases in frame from base 1. CDR1 SGHTS and CDR2 YDEGEE are derived from the germline V gene. Between the V and J ends, shortened by 2 bases and 0 bases respectively, the junction contains 9 bases. The immunoSEQ Assay was used to sequence TCR beta CDR3 regions from DNA. As for the authors' bioinformatics: To compute T cell density, TCR beta template counts were normalized to usable DNA, which was estimated by amplifying housekeeping genes. The preseqR package was used to estimate richness by extrapolating to 400,000 templates for PBMC samples and to 120,000 templates for tissue samples. Clonality was defined as one minus Pielou's evenness. Differential abundance testing on productive amino-acid clonotypes, with a minimum total count of 5 and an alpha of 0.1, was used to identify tissue-enriched TCRs. Repertoire overlap between compartments was quantified with the Jaccard Index and Morisita Overlap Index. GLIPH grouped TCR beta CDR3s together with public tetramer-defined viral CDR3s, and a viral motif had to include at least three viral sequences and show V-gene enrichment. In TCRdb, the immuneACCESS table is reduced to in-frame sequences with V and J assigned. These tables do not hold every clone; where another copy was compared, an unresolved V gene accounts for under half, and the others remain unexplained. V and J calls and clone size follow that table, whereas D and trimming were derived from the DNA. The sample profile shows around 50,000 clones; 85% to 90% of them were found once. The ten biggest clones cover roughly 2.5% of the sample.

At diagnosis, tumor, uninvolved tumor-adjacent lung and peripheral blood were collected and then preserved as a mix of FFPE and fresh-frozen material. For TCR repertoire profiling, the blood samples were analyzed as peripheral blood mononuclear cells. As regards this clone: What this receptor recognizes is not known. No base quality values were provided; no much bigger clone lies one nucleotide off.

What the study reported, not specific to this receptor: Longer overall survival was associated with higher T cell density in blood, whereas shorter survival was associated with higher clonality in adjacent lung. A median of around 57 of the top 100 tumor clones turned up in the paired uninvolved adjacent lung, and approximately 30 of those clones also ranked among the top 100 of that same adjacent lung. Uninvolved tumor-adjacent lung showed the highest T cell clonality, higher than tumor, which suggests more focused antigenic responses in the uninvolved tumor-adjacent lung. Because of the exploratory design, TCR variables were selected using unadjusted p-values without false-discovery rate correction. Because multi-region tumor sequencing was not performed, intratumor heterogeneity could not be ruled out.

The TCR sequence derives from a man between 40 and 70 years old with stage II lung adenocarcinoma. The source material was PBMCs, sampled before any cancer treatment. The rearranged chain carries TRBV5-8 and TRBJ1-5; D gene: possibly TRBD1, on 5 matching bases. The nucleotides are TGTGCCAGCAGCTTCGGGACTCTTAGCAATCAGCCCCAGCATTTT. Translated, it reads CASSFGTLSNQPQHF. Reference TRBV5-8 and TRBJ1-5 proteins supply the regions before and after the CDR3; the full variable domain is: EAGVTQSPTHLIKTRGQQATLRCSPISGHTSVYWYQQALGLGLQFLLWYDEGEERNRGNFPPRFSGRQFPNYSSELNVNALELEDSALYLCASSFGTLSNQPQHFGDGTRLSIL.